These 17 T cell receptor beta chains came from one sample sequenced in a study of technical replicates of blood from a few donors. The assay was immunoSEQ multiplex PCR, and TCRdb's table has in-frame clones only and misses some. The sample holds 45,000 to 65,000 clones, 94% seen once. The sample was T cells isolated from PBMCs. Receptors were obtained from a human donor in good health.

The chain uses TRBV9 and TRBJ2-7, with D unresolved. The germline gives CDR1 SGDLS, CDR2 YYNGEE. Between the trimmed V and J ends, which lost 1 base and 1 base, there was a span of 9 bases. The CDR3 spans 14 residues. The CDR3 is CASSVKPTSYEQYF. The CDR3 coding sequence is TGTGCCAGCAGCGTAAAGCCGACATCCTACGAGCAGTACTTC.

The chain joins TRBV6-6 to TRBJ1-4, with D possibly matching TRBD1 (5 bases). Germline V gives CDR1 MNHNY, CDR2 SVGAGI (reference sequence). V shed 7 bases and J shed 5 bases, with 20 bases lying between them. The CDR3 runs to 16 residues. CDR3 in DNA: TGTGCCAGCACGTTACGGGTGGGGGGATTGAATGAAAAACTGTTTTTT. It codes for CASTLRVGGLNEKLFF.

The chain recombines TRBV7-8 with TRBJ1-2; maybe TRBD1 (5 bases). Trimming pared 1 base from V and 0 bases from J, leaving 18 bases between. Germline CDR1 SGHVS, CDR2 FQNEAQ. The CDR3 totals 18 residues. CDR3 region: CASSLGVGGSLANYGYTF. The CDR3 coding sequence is TGTGCCAGCAGCTTAGGGGTCGGGGGGTCCCTAGCTAACTATGGCTACACCTTC.

The chain uses TRBV7-9 and TRBJ1-2; no reliable D call. V was clipped by 1 base and J by 8 bases, with 17 bases between them. This CDR3 comprises 15 residues. Germline CDR1 is SEHNR and CDR2 is FQNEAQ (reference sequence). Here the CDR3 DNA reads TGTGCCAGCAGCTTAGGGTATTCGGGTAGCGGGGGCTACACCTTC. Amino acids: CASSLGYSGSGGYTF.

This chain uses TRBV28 with TRBJ2-7; D uncertain. This CDR3 has 15 residues. The V and J ends lost 3 bases and 4 bases respectively, with 16 bases between them. The V gene's germline CDR1 is MDHEN and CDR2 SYDVKM. CDR3 protein: CASSLTAQIPYEQYF. CDR3 coding DNA: TGTGCCAGCAGTTTGACTGCCCAGATCCCATACGAGCAGTACTTC.

This clone was detected only a few times. The chain uses TRBV9 and TRBJ1-1, with D maybe TRBD1 (5 bases). V was clipped by 2 bases and J by 3 bases, with 8 bases between them. This CDR3 is 13 amino acids long. Germline V lookup: CDR1 SGDLS, CDR2 YYNGEE. CDR3 in amino acids: CASSVGQHTEAFF. CDR3 DNA: TGTGCCAGCAGCGTGGGGCAACACACTGAAGCTTTCTTT.

CDR3 region: CASSLGQHTDTQYF. The CDR3 DNA reads TGTGCCAGCAGCTTAGGACAGCACACAGATACGCAGTATTTT. V usage is TRBV11-2 and J usage is TRBJ2-3, with a weak D call TRBD1 (5 bases). The V and J ends lost 1 base and 2 bases respectively, with 7 bases between them. The CDR3 is 14 amino acids. Germline loops: CDR1 SGHAT, CDR2 FQNNGV.

The chain couples TRBV15 to TRBJ2-7, with 8 positions matching TRBD1. V lost 0 bases to trimming and J lost 6 bases; unmatched junction nucleotides: 7. In germline, CDR1 is LNHNV, CDR2 YYDKDF (reference sequence). The CDR3 is made up of 15 amino acids. The CDR3 loop reads CATSRDFQGTGEQYF. The CDR3 nucleotides read TGTGCCACCAGCAGAGATTTTCAGGGGACAGGCGAGCAGTACTTC.

The chain has TRBV29-1 and TRBJ2-7; D is unclear. Trimming pared 5 bases from V and 1 base from J, leaving 9 bases between. Germline V gives CDR1 SQVTM, CDR2 ANQGSEA. The CDR3 loop spans 12 amino acids. Written as DNA, the CDR3 is TGCAGCGTTCGCGATAGATCCTACGAGCAGTACTTC. Residues: CSVRDRSYEQYF.

The chain joins TRBV28 to TRBJ1-2; 7 bases align to TRBD1. The CDR3 consists of 15 residues. Germline V gene sequence: CDR1 MDHEN, CDR2 SYDVKM. Germline trimming cut 4 bases from V and 2 bases from J; bases unmatched to any gene: 7. CDR3 nucleotide sequence: TGTGCCAGCAGTTCGCCTGTGACAGGGAACTATGGCTACACCTTC. Encoded protein: CASSSPVTGNYGYTF.

The rearrangement joins TRBV5-1 to TRBJ2-3, with TRBD1 as a possible D gene (6 bases). Per the germline V gene, CDR1 is SGHRS and CDR2 is YFSETQ. V lost 4 bases to trimming and J lost 2 bases, with 14 bases between them. This CDR3 is 15 amino acids long. CDR3 DNA sequence: TGCGCCAGCAGCACGACGGGACACCTCACAGATACGCAGTATTTT. Translating gives CASSTTGHLTDTQYF.

The chain has TRBV18 and TRBJ1-1; D is unclear. This CDR3 spans 14 amino acids. With 3 bases removed from V and 3 bases from J, the gap between germline ends came to 11 bases. Germline V gene sequence: CDR1 KGHSH, CDR2 LQKENI. CDR3 protein: CASSPTMSDTEAFF. The CDR3 region has the DNA TGTGCCAGCTCACCCACCATGTCAGACACTGAAGCTTTCTTT.

The chain has TRBV7-9 and TRBJ2-7; the D gene is possibly TRBD1 (6 bases). The CDR3 totals 12 residues. CDR1 SEHNR and CDR2 FQNEAQ come from the germline V gene (reference sequence). Trimming removed 5 bases from V and 9 bases from J, with 14 bases in between. The CDR3 is CASSPQGPGQYF. DNA for the CDR3: TGTGCCAGCAGCCCCCAGGGGCCAGGGCAGTACTTC.

V is TRBV11-2 and J is TRBJ2-7, with TRBD2 matching 7 bases. Germline V lookup: CDR1 SGHAT, CDR2 FQNNGV. The CDR3 consists of 15 residues. The J segment lost 0 bases and the V segment lost 5 bases, leaving 7 bases of the junction unmatched. The DNA for the CDR3 is TGTGCCAGCAGCCCCCACGCGGGAGTCTCCTACGAGCAGTACTTC. Its translation: CASSPHAGVSYEQYF.

This chain joins TRBV9 and TRBJ2-1, with a weak D call TRBD2 (7 bases). Trimming removed 4 bases at V and 4 bases at J, with 15 bases between. CDR1 is SGDLS, CDR2 YYNGEE, per germline. There are 15 residues in the CDR3. The CDR3 region is CASSLIGGGYNEQFF. The DNA for the CDR3 is TGTGCCAGCAGCCTTATAGGGGGGGGATACAATGAGCAGTTCTTC.

The gene calls are TRBV5-1 and TRBJ2-2; D perhaps matches TRBD1 (6 bases). V lost 4 bases and J 5 bases, leaving 9 bases between the germline ends. From germline, CDR1 is SGHRS and CDR2 YFSETQ. This CDR3 spans 13 amino acids. The CDR3 protein is CASSIQGTGELFF. CDR3 coding DNA: TGCGCCAGCAGCATACAGGGAACCGGGGAGCTGTTTTTT.

The chain carries TRBV29-1 and TRBJ1-2; no clear D gene. The CDR3 totals 13 residues. Germline V gene lookup returns CDR1 SQVTM and CDR2 ANQGSEA. Trimming took off 0 bases at V and 4 bases at J, with 9 bases between the two ends. The CDR3 loop is CSVEDSRSYGYTF. DNA for the CDR3: TGCAGCGTTGAAGATTCGCGGAGCTATGGCTACACCTTC.